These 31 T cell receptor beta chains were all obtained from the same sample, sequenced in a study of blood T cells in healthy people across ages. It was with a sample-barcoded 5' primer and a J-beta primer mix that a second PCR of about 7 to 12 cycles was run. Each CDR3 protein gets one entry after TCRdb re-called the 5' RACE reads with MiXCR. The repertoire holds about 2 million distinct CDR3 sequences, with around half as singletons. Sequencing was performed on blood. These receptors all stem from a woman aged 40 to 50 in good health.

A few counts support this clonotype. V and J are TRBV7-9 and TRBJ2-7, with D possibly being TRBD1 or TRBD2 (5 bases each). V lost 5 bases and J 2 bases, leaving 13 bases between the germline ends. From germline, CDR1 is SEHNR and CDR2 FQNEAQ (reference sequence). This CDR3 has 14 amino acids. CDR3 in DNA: TGTGCCAGCAGCGACGCGAGGGGCGCCTACGAGCAGTACTTC. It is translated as CASSDARGAYEQYF.

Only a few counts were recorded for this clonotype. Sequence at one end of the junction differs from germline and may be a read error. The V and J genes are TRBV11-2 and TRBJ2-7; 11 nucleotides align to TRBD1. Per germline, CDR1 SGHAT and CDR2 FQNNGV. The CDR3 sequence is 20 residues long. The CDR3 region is CVSSLHKDRGRTPSSYEQYF. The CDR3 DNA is TGTGTCAGCAGCTTACACAAGGACAGGGGGCGAACCCCTTCCTCCTACGAGCAGTACTTC.

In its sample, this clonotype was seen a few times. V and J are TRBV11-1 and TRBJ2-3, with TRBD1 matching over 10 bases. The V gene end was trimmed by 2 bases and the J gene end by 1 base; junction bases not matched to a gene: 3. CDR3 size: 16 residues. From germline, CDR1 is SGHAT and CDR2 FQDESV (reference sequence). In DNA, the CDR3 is TGTGCCAGCAGCTTACGACAGGGGGCTGGCACAGATACGCAGTATTTT. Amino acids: CASSLRQGAGTDTQYF.

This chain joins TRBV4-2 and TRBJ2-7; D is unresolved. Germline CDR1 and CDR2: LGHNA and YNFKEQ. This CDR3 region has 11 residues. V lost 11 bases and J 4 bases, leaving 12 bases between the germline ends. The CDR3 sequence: CARNSLYEQYF. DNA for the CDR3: TGTGCCCGCAACAGCCTTTACGAGCAGTACTTC.

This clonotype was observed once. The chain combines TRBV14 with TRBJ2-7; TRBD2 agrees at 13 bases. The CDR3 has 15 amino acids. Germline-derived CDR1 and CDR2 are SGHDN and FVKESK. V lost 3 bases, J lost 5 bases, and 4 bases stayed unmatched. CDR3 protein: CASSHGLAGADEQYF. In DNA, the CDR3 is TGTGCCAGCAGCCACGGACTAGCGGGAGCCGACGAGCAGTACTTC.

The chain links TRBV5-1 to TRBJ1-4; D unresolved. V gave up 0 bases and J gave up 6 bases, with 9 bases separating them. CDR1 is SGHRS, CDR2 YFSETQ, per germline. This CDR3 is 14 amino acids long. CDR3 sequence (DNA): TGCGCCAGCAGCTTGGGCAGAATAGATGAAAAACTGTTTTTT. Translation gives CASSLGRIDEKLFF.

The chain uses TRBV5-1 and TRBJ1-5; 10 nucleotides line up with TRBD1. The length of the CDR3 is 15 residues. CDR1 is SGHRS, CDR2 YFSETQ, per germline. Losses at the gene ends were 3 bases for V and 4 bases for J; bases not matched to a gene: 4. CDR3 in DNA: TGCGCCAGCAGCTCGGGACAGGGGCAGAATCAGCCCCAGCATTTT. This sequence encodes CASSSGQGQNQPQHF.

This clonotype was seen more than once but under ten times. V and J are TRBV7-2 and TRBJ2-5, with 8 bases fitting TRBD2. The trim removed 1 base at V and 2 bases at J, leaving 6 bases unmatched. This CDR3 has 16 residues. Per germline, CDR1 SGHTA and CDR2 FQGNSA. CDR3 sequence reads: CASSLGILAVQETQYF. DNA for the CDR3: TGTGCCAGCAGCTTAGGGATACTAGCGGTACAAGAGACCCAGTACTTC.

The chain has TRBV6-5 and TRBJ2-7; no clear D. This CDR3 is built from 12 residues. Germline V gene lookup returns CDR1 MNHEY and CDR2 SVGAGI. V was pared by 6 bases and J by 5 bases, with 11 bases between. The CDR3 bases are TGTGCCAGCAGAAATTTGGGCCACGAGCAGTACTTC. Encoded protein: CASRNLGHEQYF.

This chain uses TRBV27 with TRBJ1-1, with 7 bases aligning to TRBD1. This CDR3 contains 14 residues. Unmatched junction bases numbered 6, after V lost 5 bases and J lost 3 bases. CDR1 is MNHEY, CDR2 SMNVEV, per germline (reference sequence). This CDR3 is CASSPRQGHTEAFF. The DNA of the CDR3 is TGTGCCAGCAGTCCCCGACAGGGCCACACTGAAGCTTTCTTT.

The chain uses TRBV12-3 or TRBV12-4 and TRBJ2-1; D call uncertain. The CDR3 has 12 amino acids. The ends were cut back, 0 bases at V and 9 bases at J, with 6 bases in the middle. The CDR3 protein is CASSLALAEQFF. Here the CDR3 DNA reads TGTGCCAGCAGTTTAGCGCTCGCTGAGCAGTTCTTC.

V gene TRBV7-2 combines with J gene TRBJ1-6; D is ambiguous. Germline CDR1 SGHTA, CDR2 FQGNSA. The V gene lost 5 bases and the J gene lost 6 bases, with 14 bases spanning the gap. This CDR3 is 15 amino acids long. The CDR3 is CASSPLPMPNSPLHF. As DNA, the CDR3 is TGTGCCAGCAGCCCCCTCCCGATGCCTAATTCACCCCTCCACTTT.

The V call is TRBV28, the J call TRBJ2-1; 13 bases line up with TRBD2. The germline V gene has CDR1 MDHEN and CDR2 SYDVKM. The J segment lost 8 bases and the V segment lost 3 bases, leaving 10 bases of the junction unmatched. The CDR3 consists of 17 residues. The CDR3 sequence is CASSFWTSGGLLDEQFF. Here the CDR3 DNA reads TGTGCCAGCAGTTTCTGGACTAGCGGGGGACTCCTGGATGAGCAGTTCTTC. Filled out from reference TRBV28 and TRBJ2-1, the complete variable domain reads DVKVTQSSRYLVKRTGEKVFLECVQDMDHENMFWYRQDPGLGLRLIYFSYDVKMKEKGDIPEGYSVSREKKERFSLILESASTNQTSMYLCASSFWTSGGLLDEQFFGPGTRLTVL.

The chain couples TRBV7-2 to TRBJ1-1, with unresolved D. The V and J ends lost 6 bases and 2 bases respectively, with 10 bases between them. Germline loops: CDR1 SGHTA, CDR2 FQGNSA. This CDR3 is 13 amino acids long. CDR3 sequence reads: CASRPDGNTEAFF. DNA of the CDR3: TGTGCCAGCAGGCCGGACGGCAACACTGAAGCTTTCTTT.

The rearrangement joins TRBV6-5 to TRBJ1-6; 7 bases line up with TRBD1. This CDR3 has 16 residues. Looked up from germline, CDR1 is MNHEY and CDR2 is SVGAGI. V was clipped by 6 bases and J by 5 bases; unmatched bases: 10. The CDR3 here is CASSRSAGTDNSPLHF. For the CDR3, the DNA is TGTGCCAGCAGCCGTTCTGCCGGGACAGATAATTCACCCCTCCACTTT.

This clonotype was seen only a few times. CDR3 nucleotides: TGTGCCAGCAGTTTAGTTGGGTCTAGTTTCCATGAGCAGTTCTTC. Its translation: CASSLVGSSFHEQFF. The chain recombines TRBV27 with TRBJ2-1; D unresolved. Germline values: CDR1 MNHEY, CDR2 SMNVEV (reference sequence). This CDR3 comprises 15 residues. The V end lost 2 bases, the J end lost 8 bases, and 16 bases lay between the germline ends.

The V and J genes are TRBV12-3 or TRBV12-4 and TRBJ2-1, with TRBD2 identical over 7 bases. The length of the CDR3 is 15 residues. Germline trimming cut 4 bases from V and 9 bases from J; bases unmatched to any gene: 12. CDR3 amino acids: CASSSWGRTRGEQFF. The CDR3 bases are TGTGCCAGCAGTTCTTGGGGACGGACTAGAGGTGAGCAGTTCTTC.

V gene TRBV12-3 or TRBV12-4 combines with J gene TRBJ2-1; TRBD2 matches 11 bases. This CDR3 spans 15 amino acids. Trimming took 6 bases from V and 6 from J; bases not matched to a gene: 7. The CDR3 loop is CASRDSGGAFNEQFF. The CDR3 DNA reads TGTGCCAGCAGAGATAGCGGGGGGGCATTCAATGAGCAGTTCTTC.

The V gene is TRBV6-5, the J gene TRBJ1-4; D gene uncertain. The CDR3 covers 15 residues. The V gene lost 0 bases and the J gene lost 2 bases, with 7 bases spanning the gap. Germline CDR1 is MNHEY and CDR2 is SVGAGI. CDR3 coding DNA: TGTGCCAGCAGTTACTCCCGGAGGACTAATGAAAAACTGTTTTTT. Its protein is CASSYSRRTNEKLFF.

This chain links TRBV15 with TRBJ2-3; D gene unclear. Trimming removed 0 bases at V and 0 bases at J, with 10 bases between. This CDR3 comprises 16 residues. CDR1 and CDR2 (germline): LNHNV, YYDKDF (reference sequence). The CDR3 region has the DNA TGTGCCACCAGCAGAGACCCGGGTCTCAGCACAGATACGCAGTATTTT. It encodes CATSRDPGLSTDTQYF.

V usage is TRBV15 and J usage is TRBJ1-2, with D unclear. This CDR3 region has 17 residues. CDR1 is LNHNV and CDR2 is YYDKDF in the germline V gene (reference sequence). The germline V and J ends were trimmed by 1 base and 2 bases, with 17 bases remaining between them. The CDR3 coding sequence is TGTGCCACCAGCAGAGGTGATAGGGATACCCTAAACTATGGCTACACCTTC. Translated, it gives CATSRGDRDTLNYGYTF. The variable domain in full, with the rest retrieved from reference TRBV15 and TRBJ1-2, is DAMVIQNPRYQVTQFGKPVTLSCSQTLNHNVMYWYQQKSSQAPKLLFHYYDKDFNNEADTPDNFQSRRPNTSFCFLDIRSPGLGDTAMYLCATSRGDRDTLNYGYTFGSGTRLTVV.

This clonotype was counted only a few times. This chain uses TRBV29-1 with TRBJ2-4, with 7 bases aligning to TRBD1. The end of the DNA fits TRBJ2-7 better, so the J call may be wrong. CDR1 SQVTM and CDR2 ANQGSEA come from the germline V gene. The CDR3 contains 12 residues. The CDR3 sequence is CSVRQGVGEQYF. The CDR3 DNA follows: TGCAGCGTTAGACAGGGAGTTGGCGAGCAGTACTTC.

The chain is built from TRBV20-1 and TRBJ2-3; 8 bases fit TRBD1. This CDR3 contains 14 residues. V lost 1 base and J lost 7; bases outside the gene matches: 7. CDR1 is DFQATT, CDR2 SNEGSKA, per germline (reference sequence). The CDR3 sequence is CSARVTGGPNTQYF. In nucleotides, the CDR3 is TGCAGTGCTAGAGTTACAGGGGGTCCGAATACGCAGTATTTT.

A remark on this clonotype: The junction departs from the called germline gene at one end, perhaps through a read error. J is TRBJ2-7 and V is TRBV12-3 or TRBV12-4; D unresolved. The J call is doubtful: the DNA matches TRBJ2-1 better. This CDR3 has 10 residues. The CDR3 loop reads CTSSNYEQFF. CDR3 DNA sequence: TGTACCAGCAGTAATTATGAGCAGTTCTTC.

DNA of the CDR3: TGCAGCGCCACGCAGTCGACAGGGAACACTGAAGCTTTCTTT. As protein: CSATQSTGNTEAFF. The V gene is TRBV29-1, the J gene TRBJ1-1; D perhaps matches TRBD1 (6 bases). Per germline, CDR1 SQVTM and CDR2 ANQGSEA. V was pared by 7 bases and J by 1 base, with 16 bases between. The CDR3 is 14 amino acids.

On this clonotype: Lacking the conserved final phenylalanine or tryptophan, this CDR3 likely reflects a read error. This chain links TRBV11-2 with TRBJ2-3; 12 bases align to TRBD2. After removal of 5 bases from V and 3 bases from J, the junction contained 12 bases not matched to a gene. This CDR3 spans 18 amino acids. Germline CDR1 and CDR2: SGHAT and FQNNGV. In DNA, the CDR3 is TGTGCCAGCAGCCCGAGAAGAGAGACTAGCGGGGGAACAGATACGCAGTATCTT. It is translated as CASSPRRETSGGTDTQYL.

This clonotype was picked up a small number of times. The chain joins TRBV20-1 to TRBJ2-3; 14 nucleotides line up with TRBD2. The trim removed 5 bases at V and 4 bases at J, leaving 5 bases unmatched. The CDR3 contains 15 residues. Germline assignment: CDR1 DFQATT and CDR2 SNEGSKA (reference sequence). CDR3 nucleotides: TGCAGTGCTCGCCCGGGACTAGCGGGGGCAGATACGCAGTATTTT. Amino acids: CSARPGLAGADTQYF.

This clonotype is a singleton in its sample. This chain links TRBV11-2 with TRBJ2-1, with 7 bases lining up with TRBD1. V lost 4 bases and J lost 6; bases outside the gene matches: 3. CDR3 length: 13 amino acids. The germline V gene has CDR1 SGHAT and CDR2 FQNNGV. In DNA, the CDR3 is TGTGCCAGCAGCTCGGGACAGATCAATGAGCAGTTCTTC. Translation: CASSSGQINEQFF.

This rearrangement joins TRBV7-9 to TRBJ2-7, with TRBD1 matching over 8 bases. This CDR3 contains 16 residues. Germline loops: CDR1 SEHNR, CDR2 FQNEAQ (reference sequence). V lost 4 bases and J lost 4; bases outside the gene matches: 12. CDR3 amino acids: CASSSPRTGTWYEQYF. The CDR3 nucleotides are TGTGCCAGCAGCTCACCTAGGACAGGGACGTGGTACGAGCAGTACTTC.

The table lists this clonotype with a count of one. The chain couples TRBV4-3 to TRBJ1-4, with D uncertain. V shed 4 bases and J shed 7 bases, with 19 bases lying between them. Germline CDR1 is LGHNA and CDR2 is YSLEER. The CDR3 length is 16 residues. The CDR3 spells CASSREAARSAEKLFF. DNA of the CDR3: TGCGCCAGCAGCCGCGAGGCGGCCAGATCGGCTGAAAAACTGTTTTTT.

In DNA form, the CDR3 reads TGTGCCAGCAGCTATCTTGTGGGGGGGGCTTTTGACGAGCAGTACTTC. Translating gives CASSYLVGGAFDEQYF. The chain links TRBV5-6 to TRBJ2-7, with D tentatively TRBD2 (7 bases). The V end lost 3 bases, the J end lost 5 bases, and 21 bases lay between the germline ends. The CDR3 consists of 16 residues. CDR1 and CDR2 (germline): SGHDT, YYEEEE.